In this sample, the clone carrying this T cell receptor beta chain turned up many times. TCRdb reprocessed the 5' RACE reads via MiXCR and lists one record per CDR3 protein. The table includes approximately 20,000 distinct CDR3 sequences, 15% detected once. Germline V CDR1 and CDR2: SGHAT, FQNNGV. The CDR3 loop spans 15 amino acids. Trimming took 4 bases from V and 2 from J; bases not matched to a gene: 5. This specimen belongs to a study of neurological immune-mediated disorders. This sequence was found in a female donor with HTLV-1-associated myelopathy (HAM/TSP). Sequencing was carried out using PBMCs. The J gene is TRBJ2-7, the V gene TRBV11-2; 10 bases are a match to TRBD2. The CDR3 region is CASSSTSGAAYEQYF. As DNA, the CDR3 is TGTGCCAGCAGCTCCACTAGCGGGGCCGCCTACGAGCAGTACTTC.